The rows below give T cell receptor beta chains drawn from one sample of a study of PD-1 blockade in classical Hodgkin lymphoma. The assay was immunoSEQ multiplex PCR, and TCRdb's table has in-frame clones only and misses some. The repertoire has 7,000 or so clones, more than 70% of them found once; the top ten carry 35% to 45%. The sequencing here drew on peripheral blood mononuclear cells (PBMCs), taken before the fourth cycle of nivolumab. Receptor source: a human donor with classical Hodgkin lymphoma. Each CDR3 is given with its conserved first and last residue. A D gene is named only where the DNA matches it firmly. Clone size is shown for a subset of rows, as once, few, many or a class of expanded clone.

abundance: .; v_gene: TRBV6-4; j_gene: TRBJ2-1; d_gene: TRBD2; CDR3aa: CASSVTSAHNEQFF; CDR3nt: TGTGCCAGCAGCGTTACTAGCGCCCACAATGAGCAGTTCTTC
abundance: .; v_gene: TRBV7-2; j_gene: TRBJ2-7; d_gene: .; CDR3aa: CASSLARGSYEQYF; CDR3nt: TGTGCCAGCAGCTTAGCTCGGGGCTCCTACGAGCAGTACTTC
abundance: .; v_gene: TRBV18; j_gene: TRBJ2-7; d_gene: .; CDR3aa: CASSVGIAYEQYF; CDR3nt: TGTGCCAGCTCAGTCGGGATTGCCTACGAGCAGTACTTC
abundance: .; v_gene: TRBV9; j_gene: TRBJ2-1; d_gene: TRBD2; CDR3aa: CASSCLRLAVVPSYNEQFF; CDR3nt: TGTGCCAGCAGCTGCCTGCGACTAGCGGTAGTACCCTCCTACAATGAGCAGTTCTTC
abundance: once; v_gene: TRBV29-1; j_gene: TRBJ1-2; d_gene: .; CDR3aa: CSAERGNGYTF; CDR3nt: TGCAGCGCCGAACGAGGGAACGGCTACACCTTC
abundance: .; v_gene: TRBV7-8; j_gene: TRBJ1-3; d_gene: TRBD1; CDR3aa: CASSLYRFTGGPGNTIYF; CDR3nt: TGTGCCAGCAGCCTCTACAGATTTACAGGGGGACCTGGAAACACCATATATTTT
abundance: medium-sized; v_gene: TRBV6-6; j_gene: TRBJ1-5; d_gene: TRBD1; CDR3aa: CASSVQGFDQPQHF; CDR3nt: TGTGCCAGCAGTGTACAGGGGTTCGATCAGCCCCAGCATTTT
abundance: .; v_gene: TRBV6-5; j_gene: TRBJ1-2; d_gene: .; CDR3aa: CASSYSPTLTYGYTF; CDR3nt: TGTGCCAGCAGTTACTCCCCGACCCTGACCTATGGCTACACCTTC
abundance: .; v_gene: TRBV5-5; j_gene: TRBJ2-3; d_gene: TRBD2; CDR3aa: CASSPGTSGSGDTQYF; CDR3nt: TGTGCCAGCAGCCCCGGGACTAGCGGGAGCGGTGATACGCAGTATTTT
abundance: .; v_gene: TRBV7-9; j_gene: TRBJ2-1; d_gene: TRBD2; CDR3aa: CASSRGLAEYNEQFF; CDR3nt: TGTGCCAGCAGCAGAGGACTAGCGGAGTACAATGAGCAGTTCTTC
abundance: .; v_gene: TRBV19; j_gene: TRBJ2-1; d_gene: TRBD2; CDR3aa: CASSTTSGKYNEQFF; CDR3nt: TGTGCCAGTAGTACGACTAGCGGAAAATACAATGAGCAGTTCTTC
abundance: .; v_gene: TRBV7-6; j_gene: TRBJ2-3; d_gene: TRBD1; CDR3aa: CASSSLGTGGADTQYF; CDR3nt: TGTGCCAGCAGTTCCCTAGGGACAGGGGGCGCAGATACGCAGTATTTT
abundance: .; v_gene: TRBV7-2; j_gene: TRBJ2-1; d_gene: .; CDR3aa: CASSLNWSGEQFF; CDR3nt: TGTGCCAGCAGCTTAAACTGGTCGGGTGAGCAGTTCTTC
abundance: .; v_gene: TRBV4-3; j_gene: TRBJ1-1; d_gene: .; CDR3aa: CASSIERTNTEAFF; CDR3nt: TGCGCCAGCAGCATCGAACGGACGAACACTGAAGCTTTCTTT
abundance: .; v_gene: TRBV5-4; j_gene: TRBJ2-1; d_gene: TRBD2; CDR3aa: CASSRGREGYNEQFF; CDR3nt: TGTGCCAGCAGCCGGGGGCGGGAGGGGTACAATGAGCAGTTCTTC
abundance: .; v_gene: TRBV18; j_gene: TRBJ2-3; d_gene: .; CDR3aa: CASSPKYRDGAEYF; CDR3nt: TGTGCCAGCTCACCTAAATACAGGGATGGGGCCGAGTATTTT
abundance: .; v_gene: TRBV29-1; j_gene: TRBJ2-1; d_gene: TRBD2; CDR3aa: CSVASSGIEQFF; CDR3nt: TGCAGCGTTGCTTCTAGCGGAATTGAGCAGTTCTTC
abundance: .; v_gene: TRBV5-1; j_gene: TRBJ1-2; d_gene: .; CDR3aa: CASSLYRENYGYTF; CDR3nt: TGCGCCAGCAGCTTGTACAGGGAGAACTATGGCTACACCTTC
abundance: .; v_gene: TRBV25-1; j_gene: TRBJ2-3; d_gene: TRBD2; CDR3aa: CASSEWRAGGFTDTQYF; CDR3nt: TGTGCCAGCAGTGAATGGAGAGCGGGAGGATTCACAGATACGCAGTATTTT
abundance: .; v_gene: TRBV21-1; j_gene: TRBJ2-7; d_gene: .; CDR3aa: CASSNLTSGNSYEQYF; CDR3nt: TGTGCCAGCAGCAATTTAACTAGCGGTAATTCCTACGAGCAGTACTTC
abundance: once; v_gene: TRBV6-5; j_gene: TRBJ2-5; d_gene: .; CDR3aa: CASSYLGQETQYF; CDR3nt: TGTGCCAGCAGTTACCTTGGACAAGAGACCCAGTACTTC
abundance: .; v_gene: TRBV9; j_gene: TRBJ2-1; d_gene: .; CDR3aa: CASSLDPTSYNEQFF; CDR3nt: TGTGCCAGCAGCCTAGATCCTACGTCCTACAATGAGCAGTTCTTC
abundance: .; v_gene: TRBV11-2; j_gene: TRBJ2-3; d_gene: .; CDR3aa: CASSPGGGGKGTDTQYF; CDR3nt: TGTGCCAGCAGCCCCGGGGGAGGGGGCAAGGGCACAGATACGCAGTATTTT
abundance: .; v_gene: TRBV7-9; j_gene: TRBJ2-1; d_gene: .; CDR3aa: CASSLGAQYNEQFF; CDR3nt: TGTGCCAGCAGCTTAGGTGCACAATACAATGAGCAGTTCTTC
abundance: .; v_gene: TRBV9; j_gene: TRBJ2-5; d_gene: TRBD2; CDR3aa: CASSVDSGRGETQYF; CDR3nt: TGTGCCAGCAGCGTAGATAGCGGGAGAGGAGAGACCCAGTACTTC
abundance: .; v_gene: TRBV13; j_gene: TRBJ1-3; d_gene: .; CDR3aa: CASSIPQGSIYF; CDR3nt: TGTGCCAGCAGCATACCACAGGGTTCCATATATTTT
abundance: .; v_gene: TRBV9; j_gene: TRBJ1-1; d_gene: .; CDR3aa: CASSPTDSPNTEAFF; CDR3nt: TGTGCCAGCAGCCCCACGGACAGCCCGAACACTGAAGCTTTCTTT
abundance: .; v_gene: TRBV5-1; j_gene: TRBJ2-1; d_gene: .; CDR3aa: CASSLGGGSGDEQFF; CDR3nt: TGCGCCAGCAGCTTGGGCGGAGGATCGGGAGATGAGCAGTTCTTC
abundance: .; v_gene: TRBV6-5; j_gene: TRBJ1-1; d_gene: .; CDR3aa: CASSYLDYTEAFF; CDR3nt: TGTGCCAGCAGTTATTTGGATTACACTGAAGCTTTCTTT
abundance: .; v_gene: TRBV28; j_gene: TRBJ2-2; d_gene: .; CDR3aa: CASSLYRNTGELFF; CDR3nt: TGTGCCAGCAGTTTGTATAGGAACACCGGGGAGCTGTTTTTT
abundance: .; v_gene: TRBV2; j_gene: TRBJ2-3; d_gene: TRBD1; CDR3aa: CASTAQGRGTDTQYF; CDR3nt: TGTGCCAGCACGGCACAGGGGAGAGGCACAGATACGCAGTATTTT
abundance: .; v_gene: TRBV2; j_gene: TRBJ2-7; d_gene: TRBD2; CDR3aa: CASSGDSGSYEQYF; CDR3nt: TGTGCCAGCAGTGGGGATAGCGGGTCCTACGAGCAGTACTTC
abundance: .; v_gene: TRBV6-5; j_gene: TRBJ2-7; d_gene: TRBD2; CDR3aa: CASRRDYSYEQYF; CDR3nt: TGTGCCAGCAGGCGGGACTACTCCTACGAGCAGTACTTC
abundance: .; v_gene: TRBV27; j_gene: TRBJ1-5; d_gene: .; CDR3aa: CASSYGGSAQPQHF; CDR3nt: TGTGCCAGCAGCTATGGGGGGTCCGCTCAGCCCCAGCATTTT
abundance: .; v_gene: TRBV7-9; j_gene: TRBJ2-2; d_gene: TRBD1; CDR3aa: CASSLGQGSTGELFF; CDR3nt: TGTGCCAGCAGCTTAGGACAGGGAAGCACCGGGGAGCTGTTTTTT
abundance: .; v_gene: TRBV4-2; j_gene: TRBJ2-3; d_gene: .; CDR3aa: CASSQLGRSKITDTQYF; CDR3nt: TGTGCCAGCAGCCAATTAGGCAGATCGAAAATCACAGATACGCAGTATTTT
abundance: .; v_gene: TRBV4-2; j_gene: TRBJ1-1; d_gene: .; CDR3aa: CASSPKGAAGLNTEAFF; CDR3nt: TGTGCCAGCAGCCCGAAAGGGGCCGCAGGGTTGAACACTGAAGCTTTCTTT
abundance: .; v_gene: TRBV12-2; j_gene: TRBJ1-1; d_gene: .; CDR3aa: CASRLRGSATEAFF; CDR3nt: TGTGCAAGTCGCTTAAGGGGTTCGGCCACTGAAGCTTTCTTT
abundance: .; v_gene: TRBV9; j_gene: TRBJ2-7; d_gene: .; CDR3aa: CASSASSSSSYEQYF; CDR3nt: TGTGCCAGCAGCGCAAGTAGTTCTAGCTCCTACGAGCAGTACTTC
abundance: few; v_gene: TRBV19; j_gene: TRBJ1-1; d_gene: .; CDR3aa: CASSHAGSLNTEAFF; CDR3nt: TGTGCCAGTAGTCACGCCGGGTCCTTGAACACTGAAGCTTTCTTT
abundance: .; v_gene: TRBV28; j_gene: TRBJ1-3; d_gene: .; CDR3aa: CASSLRVGSGNTIYF; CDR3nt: TGTGCCAGCAGCCTCCGAGTCGGCTCTGGAAACACCATATATTTT
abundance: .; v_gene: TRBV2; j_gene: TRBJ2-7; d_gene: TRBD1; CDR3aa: CASSKQGAFYEQYF; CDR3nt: TGTGCCAGCAGTAAACAGGGGGCTTTCTACGAGCAGTACTTC
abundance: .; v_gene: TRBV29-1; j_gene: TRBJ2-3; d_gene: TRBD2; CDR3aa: CSVGTSGSGGDTQYF; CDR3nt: TGCAGCGTTGGAACTAGCGGGAGTGGCGGAGATACGCAGTATTTT
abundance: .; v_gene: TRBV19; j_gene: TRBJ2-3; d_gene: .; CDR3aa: CASSISDTQYF; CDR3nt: TGTGCCAGTAGTATATCCGATACGCAGTATTTT
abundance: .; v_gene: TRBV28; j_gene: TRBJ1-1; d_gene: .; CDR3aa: CASGSGGYTEAFF; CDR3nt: TGTGCCAGCGGAAGCGGGGGGTACACTGAAGCTTTCTTT
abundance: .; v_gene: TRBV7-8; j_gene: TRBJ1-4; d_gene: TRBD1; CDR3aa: CASSRHRGNEKLFF; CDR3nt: TGTGCCAGCAGCCGGCACAGGGGGAATGAAAAACTGTTTTTT
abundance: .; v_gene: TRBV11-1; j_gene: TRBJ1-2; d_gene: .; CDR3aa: CASSEMAGAAAGYTF; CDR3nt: TGTGCCAGCAGCGAAATGGCTGGGGCTGCGGCTGGCTACACCTTC
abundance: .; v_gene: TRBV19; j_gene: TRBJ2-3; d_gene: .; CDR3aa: CASSIVVPGLVDTQYF; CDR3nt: TGTGCCAGTAGTATAGTCGTCCCGGGACTCGTAGATACGCAGTATTTT
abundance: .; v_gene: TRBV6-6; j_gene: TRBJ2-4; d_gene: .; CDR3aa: CASSYEDNGIQYF; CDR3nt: TGTGCCAGCAGTTACGAAGACAACGGCATTCAGTACTTC
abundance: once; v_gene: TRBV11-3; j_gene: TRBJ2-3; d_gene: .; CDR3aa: CASSFGSLSTDTQYF; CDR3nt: TGTGCCAGCAGCTTCGGGAGTCTGAGCACAGATACGCAGTATTTT
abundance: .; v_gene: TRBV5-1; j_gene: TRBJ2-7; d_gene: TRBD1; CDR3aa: CASSLGFRDRGREQYF; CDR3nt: TGCGCCAGCAGCTTGGGGTTCAGAGACAGGGGACGCGAGCAGTACTTC